The 15 T cell receptor beta chains given below trace back to one sample, sequenced in a study of blood T cell repertoires in COVID-19. Assay: immunoSEQ multiplex PCR; the TCRdb copy retains only in-frame clones and omits some. The sample lists 150,000 to 200,000 clones; approximately 88% were seen once. Sequenced: peripheral blood. All receptors come from a man aged 35 to 55 with acute or convalescent COVID-19.

The V call is TRBV6-6, the J call TRBJ2-1; 8 bases map to TRBD2. The V and J ends lost 6 bases and 6 bases, in that order; junction bases with no gene match: 13. The CDR3 is 16 residues long. CDR1 is MNHNY, CDR2 SVGAGI, per germline (reference sequence). DNA for the CDR3: TGTGCCAGCAGAGAAAACGGGGGGGCCAAGTCCAATGAGCAGTTCTTC. It translates to CASRENGGAKSNEQFF.

The V and J genes are TRBV12-3 or TRBV12-4 and TRBJ2-3; D remains unclear. The length of the CDR3 is 13 residues. The V end was cut by 1 base, the J end by 2 bases, with 4 bases between. This CDR3 reads CASSLVNTDTQYF. In nucleotides, the CDR3 is TGTGCCAGCAGTTTAGTCAACACAGATACGCAGTATTTT.

The genes are TRBV12-3 or TRBV12-4 and TRBJ2-3, with D unresolved. The CDR3 loop spans 12 amino acids. Trimming shortened V by 3 bases and J by 6 bases, and 7 bases separated the two germline ends. CDR3 in DNA: TGTGCCAGCAGTTTCACAGAGGATACGCAGTATTTT. Protein: CASSFTEDTQYF.

This chain uses TRBV5-1 with TRBJ1-1; maybe TRBD1 (5 bases). V was clipped by 5 bases and J by 5 bases, with 19 bases between them. CDR3 size: 15 residues. Germline values: CDR1 SGHRS, CDR2 YFSETQ. Here the CDR3 DNA reads TGCGCCAGCAGGATTGGGGGGACCTCCCGTACTGAAGCTTTCTTT. This gives the protein CASRIGGTSRTEAFF.

The rearrangement joins TRBV19 to TRBJ1-2, with D tentatively TRBD1 (5 bases). The germline V and J ends were trimmed by 7 bases and 3 bases, with 15 bases remaining between them. Germline V gene data show CDR1 as LNHDA and CDR2 as SQIVND (reference sequence). The CDR3 consists of 14 residues. CDR3 bases: TGTGCCAGTAATGCGGCAGGGCTGTACTATGGCTACACCTTC. As protein: CASNAAGLYYGYTF.

The gene calls are TRBV7-2 and TRBJ1-4, with a tentative D call TRBD1 (6 bases). Germline values: CDR1 SGHTA, CDR2 FQGNSA. The CDR3 runs 17 residues. Trimming left V 3 bases short and J 0 bases short, with 14 bases between. CDR3 sequence reads: CASSLERGTATNEKLFF. The CDR3 DNA sequence: TGTGCCAGCAGCTTGGAGAGGGGGACCGCAACTAATGAAAAACTGTTTTTT.

The genes are TRBV4-3 and TRBJ2-3, with D perhaps matching TRBD1 (6 bases). V was clipped by 4 bases and J by 2 bases, with 10 bases between them. The germline CDR1 and CDR2 sequences are LGHNA and YSLEER. This CDR3 is 14 amino acids long. The CDR3 DNA reads as TGCGCCAGCAGCCGAGGACAGCCCACAGATACGCAGTATTTT. The encoded protein is CASSRGQPTDTQYF.

This clone has only a few counts. The chain employs TRBV4-3 and TRBJ1-1, with 7 bases fitting TRBD1. The CDR3 extends over 15 amino acids. Germline V gene sequence: CDR1 LGHNA, CDR2 YSLEER. J lost 1 base, V lost 2 bases, and 4 bases had no gene match. The CDR3 DNA sequence: TGCGCCAGCAGCCAAAGTCAGGGGGGGAACACTGAAGCTTTCTTT. This sequence encodes CASSQSQGGNTEAFF.

The V call is TRBV7-2, the J call TRBJ2-7; D may be TRBD2 (5 bases). Trimming took off 2 bases at V and 6 bases at J, with 14 bases between the two ends. The length of the CDR3 is 14 residues. The germline gives CDR1 SGHTA, CDR2 FQGNSA. The CDR3 DNA follows: TGTGCCAGCAGCTTACTTCAGAGGGCGGGCGAGCAGTACTTC. It yields the protein CASSLLQRAGEQYF.

The V gene is TRBV6-5, the J gene TRBJ2-1; weak D call: TRBD1 (7 bases). The CDR3 covers 15 residues. Germline CDR1 and CDR2: MNHEY and SVGAGI. With 4 bases removed from V and 6 bases from J, the gap between germline ends came to 16 bases. CDR3 nucleotides: TGTGCCAGCAGTTTTGGACAGGTCGGGGGCAATGAGCAGTTCTTC. Its translation is CASSFGQVGGNEQFF.

The chain uses TRBV6-5 and TRBJ2-1, with TRBD2 identical over 8 bases. Germline loops: CDR1 MNHEY, CDR2 SVGAGI. The ends lost 7 bases at V and 7 bases at J; junction bases unmatched: 6. CDR3 length equals 13 residues. The CDR3 loop reads CASTRGGINEQFF. CDR3 nucleotide sequence: TGTGCCAGCACCCGGGGGGGGATAAATGAGCAGTTCTTC.

The chain has TRBV2 and TRBJ1-2; 8 positions agree with TRBD1. V was pared by 6 bases and J by 4 bases, with 1 base of the junction left unmatched. This CDR3 contains 12 residues. The germline CDR1 and CDR2 sequences are SNHLY and FYNNEI. CDR3 residues: CASSGQGYGYTF. CDR3 nucleotides: TGTGCCAGCAGCGGACAGGGCTATGGCTACACCTTC.

DNA for the CDR3: TGCGCCAGCAGCTTGGCAGGGGATATGAACACTGAAGCTTTCTTT. Translation: CASSLAGDMNTEAFF. V and J are TRBV5-1 and TRBJ1-1; D is perhaps TRBD1 (6 bases). The CDR3 covers 15 residues. The ends were cut back, 0 bases at V and 0 bases at J, with 9 bases in the middle. Per germline, CDR1 SGHRS and CDR2 YFSETQ.

The gene calls are TRBV5-1 and TRBJ2-1; D is possibly TRBD2 (5 bases). Germline CDR1 is SGHRS and CDR2 is YFSETQ. V was shortened by 3 bases and J by 1 base, with 11 bases between the two germline ends. The CDR3 length is 15 residues. CDR3 amino acids: CASSSNPGSYNEQFF. In DNA, the CDR3 is TGCGCCAGCAGCTCCAACCCGGGGTCCTACAATGAGCAGTTCTTC.

This rearrangement joins TRBV3-1 (or the pseudogene TRBV3-2) to TRBJ1-5; TRBD1 is a possible D gene (5 bases). Between the trimmed V and J ends, which lost 2 bases and 3 bases, there was a span of 20 bases. CDR1 is LGHDT, CDR2 YNNKEL, per germline (reference sequence). This CDR3 is 18 amino acids long. CDR3 DNA: TGTGCCAGCAGCCAATTCACCCCGGACAAGGCCCTCAATCAGCCCCAGCATTTT. Protein sequence: CASSQFTPDKALNQPQHF.